Listed below are T cell receptor beta chains from one sample, sequenced in a study of T cells in Graves' hyperthyroidism and ophthalmopathy. TCRdb re-analysed the multiplex PCR reads in MiXCR, keeping a single row per CDR3 protein. Of some 690,000 distinct CDR3 sequences in the sample, around 16% are singletons; the top ten hold 15% to 18%. The source material was blood. Receptor source: a man between 45 and 60 years old with Graves' hyperthyroidism. Both conserved end residues are part of each CDR3. The D gene is left open where the match is weak. A row's size may be missing; if present it is once, few, many or a size class.

>17|TRBJ2-2|TRBD2|many|TRBV2
TGTGCCAGCAGTGATTCGGGACTAGCGGGAGGCCACGGGGAGCTGTTTTTT
CASSDSGLAGGHGELFF
>14|TRBJ1-4|.|many|TRBV18
TGTGCCAGCTCACCAGGGAATGTAAATGAAAAACTGTTTTTT
CASSPGNVNEKLFF
>14|TRBJ2-2|.|many|TRBV19
TGTGCCAGTAGTATGCTCAGGGGCGCCGGGGAGCTGTTTTTT
CASSMLRGAGELFF
>11|TRBJ1-2|.|few|TRBV15
TGTGCCACCAGCAGAGGAATCGGCTACACCTTC
CATSRGIGYTF
>16|TRBJ1-5|TRBD1|.|TRBV4-2
TGTGCCAGCAGCCTCGCTGGACAGGGGGATAGTCAGCCCCAGCATTTT
CASSLAGQGDSQPQHF
>19|TRBJ2-1|TRBD2|few|TRBV19
TGTGCCAGTAGTCCACGCGGGGGAAGCGGGAAGGTAACCTACAATGAGCAGTTCTTC
CASSPRGGSGKVTYNEQFF
>15|TRBJ2-3|.|.|TRBV6-1
TGTGCCAGCAGCCCACAGGGACGGGGGACAGATACGCAGTATTTT
CASSPQGRGTDTQYF
>15|TRBJ1-6|.|many|TRBV20-1
TGCAGTGCTAGGCCGGGACGGAGAGATAATTCACCCCTCCACTTT
CSARPGRRDNSPLHF
>17|TRBJ1-5|TRBD1|.|TRBV28
TGTGCCAGCAGTCTGGGACAGGGGTTGAGTGTATATCAGCCCCAGCATTTT
CASSLGQGLSVYQPQHF
>14|TRBJ1-1|TRBD1|few|TRBV5-4
TGTGCCAGCAGCTCGGACAGGGACATTTCGAAAGCTTTCTTT
CASSSDRDISKAFF
>17|TRBJ2-3|.|.|TRBV29-1
TGCAGCGTTGAACGCCATTCTGATCGTCGCCGGCCAGATACGCAGTATTTT
CSVERHSDRRRPDTQYF
>14|TRBJ1-1|.|many|TRBV11-2
TGTGCCAGCAGCTTAGAAATAGTAGAAACTGAAGCTTTCTTT
CASSLEIVETEAFF
>12|TRBJ2-7|.|many|TRBV6-5
TGTGCCAGCAGTTACGGCACCTACGAGCAGTACTTC
CASSYGTYEQYF
>15|TRBJ2-1|TRBD2|.|TRBV19
TGTGCCAGTAGTATTGCTAGCGGGAAGTGGAATGAGCAGTTCTTC
CASSIASGKWNEQFF
>15|TRBJ1-1|.|many|TRBV7-9
TGTGCCAGCAGCGCCCACCATACAGGGAACACTGAAGCTTTCTTT
CASSAHHTGNTEAFF
>14|TRBJ1-1|TRBD1|few|TRBV6-6
TGTGCCAGCAGTTACTGGGCAGGGGGCACTGAAGCTTTCTTT
CASSYWAGGTEAFF
>15|TRBJ2-4|.|many|TRBV7-2
TGTGCCAGCAGCTCTAGTGCGGGAGCCAAAAACATTCAGTACTTC
CASSSSAGAKNIQYF
>13|TRBJ1-2|.|many|TRBV7-8
TGTGCCAGCAGCTTACGTGGGTCGCGGGGCTACACCTTC
CASSLRGSRGYTF
>15|TRBJ1-2|TRBD1|many|TRBV28
TGTGCCAGCAGGTGGGCCAGGGGGTTTATCTATGGCTACACCTTC
CASRWARGFIYGYTF
>17|TRBJ1-2|.|.|TRBV28
TGTGCCAGCAGTCGGGGGGGGGGTACACTCACTAACTATGGCTACACCTTC
CASSRGGGTLTNYGYTF
>13|TRBJ1-2|.|many|TRBV2
TGTGCCAGCAGTCTGACCGGGGAACGTGGCTACACCTTC
CASSLTGERGYTF
>17|TRBJ2-3|TRBD2|many|TRBV7-3
TGTGCCAGCAGCTTATTAACTAGCGGGAGTTCCACAGATACGCAGTATTTT
CASSLLTSGSSTDTQYF
>13|TRBJ2-7|.|few|TRBV7-8
TGTGCCAGCAGCCAAGGTGGCTTTCACGAGCAGTACTTC
CASSQGGFHEQYF
>14|TRBJ2-7|.|few|TRBV9
TGTGCCAGCAGCGTTGCAGGGGAAACCTACGAGCAGTACTTC
CASSVAGETYEQYF
>14|TRBJ1-2|.|.|TRBV2
TGTGCCAGCAGTCTGCCAGGGGAGGGCTATGGCTACACCTTC
CASSLPGEGYGYTF
>15|TRBJ2-2|.|.|TRBV5-6
TGTGCCAGCAGCTTACAGGGAGTAGGTGCCGGGGAGCTGTTTTTT
CASSLQGVGAGELFF
>11|TRBJ1-2|.|.|TRBV29-1
TGCAGCGCCTATGTGGACTATGGCTACACCTTC
CSAYVDYGYTF
>18|TRBJ2-1|.|many|TRBV11-2
TGTGCCAGCAGCTTAGGAAGGAAAACGAGAAGCTCCTACAATGAGCAGTTCTTC
CASSLGRKTRSSYNEQFF
>12|TRBJ1-2|.|few|TRBV2
TGTGCCAGCACTCCGGGGAACTATGGCTACACCTTC
CASTPGNYGYTF
>15|TRBJ1-2|TRBD1|.|TRBV19
TGTGCCAGTAGTACGGGACAGGCCAACGTCTATGGCTACACCTTC
CASSTGQANVYGYTF
>13|TRBJ2-7|.|.|TRBV6-1
TGTGCCAGCCACCCTGGACAGCTCTACGAGCAGTACTTC
CASHPGQLYEQYF
>14|TRBJ1-1|.|few|TRBV9
TGTGCCAGCAGCGTAGATGCCGCGAACACTGAAGCTTTCTTT
CASSVDAANTEAFF
>13|TRBJ2-7|TRBD1|many|TRBV11-2
TGTGCCAGCAGCCTCGACAGGGTCCACGAGCAGTACTTC
CASSLDRVHEQYF
>13|TRBJ2-7|TRBD2|few|TRBV20-1
TGCAGTGTAAGCGGGACTAGCGGTTTCGAGCAGTACTTC
CSVSGTSGFEQYF
>13|TRBJ2-2|.|few|TRBV5-4
TGTGCCAGCAGCCTGGACGACACCGGGGAGCTGTTTTTT
CASSLDDTGELFF
>17|TRBJ2-6|TRBD1|many|TRBV7-6
TGTGCCAGCAGCTTCCGGGACAGGGTCTCTGGGGCCAACGTCCTGACTTTC
CASSFRDRVSGANVLTF
>17|TRBJ2-1|TRBD2|.|TRBV19
TGTGCCAGTAGTATTCGGCTAGCGGGGAGGCTGTACAATGAGCAGTTCTTC
CASSIRLAGRLYNEQFF
>13|TRBJ2-7|.|many|TRBV28
TGTGCCACCCAAAGGGGTCCTGACTACGAGCAGTACTTC
CATQRGPDYEQYF
>15|TRBJ2-7|.|many|TRBV7-2
TGTGCCAGCAGCTTAGCGGGTGGAGGACCCTACGAGCAGTACTTC
CASSLAGGGPYEQYF
>14|TRBJ2-2|.|.|TRBV19
TGTGCCAGTAGTACCGGGACTCCAACCGGGGAGCTGTTTTTT
CASSTGTPTGELFF